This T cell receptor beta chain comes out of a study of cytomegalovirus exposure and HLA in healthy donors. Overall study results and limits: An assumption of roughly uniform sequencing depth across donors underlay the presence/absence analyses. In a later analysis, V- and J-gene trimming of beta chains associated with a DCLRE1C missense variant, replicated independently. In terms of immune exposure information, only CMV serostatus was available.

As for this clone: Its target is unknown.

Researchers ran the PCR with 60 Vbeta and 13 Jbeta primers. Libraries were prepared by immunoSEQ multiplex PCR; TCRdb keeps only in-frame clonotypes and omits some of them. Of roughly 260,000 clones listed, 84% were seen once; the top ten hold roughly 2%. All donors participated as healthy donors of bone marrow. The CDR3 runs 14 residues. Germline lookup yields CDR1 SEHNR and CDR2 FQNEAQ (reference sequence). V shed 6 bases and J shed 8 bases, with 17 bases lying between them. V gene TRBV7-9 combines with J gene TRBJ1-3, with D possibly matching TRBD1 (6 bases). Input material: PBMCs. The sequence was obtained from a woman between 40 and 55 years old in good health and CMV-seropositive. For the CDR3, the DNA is TGTGCCAGCAGTCCTCAGGGGACCGGTTACACCATATATTTT. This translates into CASSPQGTGYTIYF.